The 10 T cell receptor beta chains reported below all come from one sample, sequenced in a study of blood T cell repertoires in COVID-19 (dated by TCRdb to between 2020 and 2021). Library construction relied on the immunoSEQ multiplex PCR assay. TCRdb holds this immuneACCESS table with in-frame rearrangements only. Some clones are missing; in checked studies, unresolved V genes explain under half, and the rest has no known cause. In this sample the table shows roughly 200,000 clones, 75% to 90% of which occur a single time. Approximately 6.7% of the sample rests with the top ten. The sequencing input was peripheral blood. These receptor sequences come from a man aged 35-49 years with acute or convalescent COVID-19.

The chain has TRBV10-2 and TRBJ2-5, with TRBD2 matching over 16 bases. After removal of 7 bases from V and 4 bases from J, the junction contained 9 bases not matched to a gene. Germline V CDR1 and CDR2: WSHSY, SAAADI. The CDR3 runs 17 residues. CDR3 protein: CASISGLAGGPGETQYF. The CDR3 DNA reads as TGCGCCAGCATCTCGGGACTAGCGGGGGGGCCAGGAGAGACCCAGTACTTC.

The table lists this clone with a count of one. V is TRBV5-8 and J is TRBJ1-6; no reliable D call. CDR1 and CDR2 from the germline V gene are SGHTS and YDEGEE. Trimming cost V 7 bases and J 0 bases, with 11 bases left between them. This CDR3 has 15 residues. Here the CDR3 reads CASFSPGSYNSPLHF. The CDR3 nucleotides are TGTGCCAGCTTTTCACCGGGCTCCTATAATTCACCCCTCCACTTT.

The chain links TRBV19 to TRBJ2-7, with a possible D match to TRBD1 (5 bases). From germline, CDR1 is LNHDA and CDR2 SQIVND (reference sequence). V was cut by 3 bases and J by 1 base, with 10 bases left in between. This CDR3 is built from 14 residues. The CDR3 region is CASSIFRDSYEQYF. The CDR3 bases are TGTGCCAGTAGTATTTTCAGGGATTCCTACGAGCAGTACTTC. Full variable domain (outside the CDR3, taken from reference TRBV19 and TRBJ2-7): DGGITQSPKYLFRKEGQNVTLSCEQNLNHDAMYWYRQDPGQGLRLIYYSQIVNDFQKGDIAEGYSVSREKKESFPLTVTSAQKNPTAFYLCASSIFRDSYEQYFGPGTRLTVT.

The chain has TRBV27 and TRBJ2-2, with TRBD1 matching over 7 bases. The CDR3 has 16 amino acids. Trimming cost V 3 bases and J 1 base; bases outside gene matches: 5. Per germline, CDR1 MNHEY and CDR2 SMNVEV (reference sequence). In DNA, the CDR3 is TGTGCCAGCAGTTTGATAGGGGGCAAGAACACCGGGGAGCTGTTTTTT. It codes for CASSLIGGKNTGELFF.

V usage is TRBV5-1 and J usage is TRBJ2-1; the match to TRBD1 covers 7 bases. This CDR3 has 15 amino acids. The trim removed 0 bases at V and 3 bases at J, leaving 3 bases unmatched. Germline assignment: CDR1 SGHRS and CDR2 YFSETQ. The CDR3 reads CASSLAQGVYNEQFF. DNA of the CDR3: TGCGCCAGCAGCTTGGCCCAGGGGGTCTACAATGAGCAGTTCTTC.

V is TRBV2 and J is TRBJ2-2, with TRBD1 matching over 7 bases. The CDR3 runs 16 residues. The V and J ends lost 6 bases and 3 bases, in that order; junction bases with no gene match: 10. Germline CDR1 and CDR2: SNHLY and FYNNEI. The CDR3 DNA is TGTGCCAGCAGCCTGAACAGGGGTCGGGACACCGGGGAGCTGTTTTTT. This gives the protein CASSLNRGRDTGELFF.

This chain joins TRBV3-1 (or the pseudogene TRBV3-2) and TRBJ1-6; no clear D. The CDR3 length is 16 residues. Trimming pared 1 base from V and 0 bases from J, leaving 7 bases between. Germline-derived CDR1 and CDR2 are LGHDT and YNNKEL (reference sequence). The CDR3 loop reads CASSQVLSSYNSPLHF. As DNA, the CDR3 is TGTGCCAGCAGCCAAGTTCTCAGCTCCTATAATTCACCCCTCCACTTT.

The chain joins TRBV3-1 (or the pseudogene TRBV3-2) to TRBJ2-1; D is perhaps TRBD1 (5 bases). Between the trimmed V and J ends, which lost 4 bases and 7 bases, there was a span of 8 bases. CDR1 LGHDT and CDR2 YNNKEL come from the germline V gene (reference sequence). This CDR3 has 12 amino acids. The CDR3 DNA sequence: TGTGCCAGCAGCCTCCCAGGGAATGAGCAGTTCTTC. Its translation is CASSLPGNEQFF.

This clone was found a few times. V usage is TRBV6-5 and J usage is TRBJ2-7; 7 nucleotides align to TRBD1. Germline V gene sequence: CDR1 MNHEY, CDR2 SVGAGI. J was trimmed by 1 base and V by 3 bases; bases with no gene match: 6. The CDR3 consists of 15 residues. The CDR3 protein is CASSYSGTASYEQYF. As DNA, the CDR3 is TGTGCCAGCAGTTATTCCGGGACAGCATCCTACGAGCAGTACTTC.

The chain joins TRBV11-3 to TRBJ1-4, with D perhaps TRBD1 (5 bases). The ends were cut back, 2 bases at V and 6 bases at J, with 7 bases in the middle. CDR1 SGHNT and CDR2 YENEEA come from the germline V gene. The CDR3 length is 13 residues. As DNA, the CDR3 is TGTGCCAGCAGCTTATCGGGGGATGAAAAACTGTTTTTT. The encoded protein is CASSLSGDEKLFF.